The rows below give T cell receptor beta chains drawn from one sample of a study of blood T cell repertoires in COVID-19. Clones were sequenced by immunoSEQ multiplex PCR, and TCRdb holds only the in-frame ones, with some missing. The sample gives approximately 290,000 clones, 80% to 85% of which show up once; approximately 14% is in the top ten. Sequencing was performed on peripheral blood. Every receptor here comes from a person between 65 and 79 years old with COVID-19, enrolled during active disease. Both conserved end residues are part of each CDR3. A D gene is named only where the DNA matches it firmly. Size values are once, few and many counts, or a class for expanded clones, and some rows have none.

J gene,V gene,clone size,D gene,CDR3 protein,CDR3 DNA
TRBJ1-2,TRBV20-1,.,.,CSAKEREGYTF,TGCAGTGCAAAAGAACGGGAAGGTTACACCTTC
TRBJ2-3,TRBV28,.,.,CASALALLPPDTQYF,TGTGCCAGCGCCTTAGCCCTCCTTCCCCCAGATACGCAGTATTTT
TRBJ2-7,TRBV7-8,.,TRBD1,CASSPRPRDRAGHEQYF,TGTGCCAGCAGCCCCCGGCCCCGGGACAGGGCAGGACACGAGCAGTACTTC
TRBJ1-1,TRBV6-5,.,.,CASSYSGQGAFF,TGTGCCAGCAGTTACTCGGGGCAGGGTGCTTTCTTT
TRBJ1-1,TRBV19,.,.,CASSILSGEAFF,TGTGCCAGTAGTATTCTGAGCGGGGAAGCTTTCTTT
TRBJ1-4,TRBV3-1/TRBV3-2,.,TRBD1,CASCPQPPGGRCELFF,TGTGCCAGCTGTCCACAGCCCCCAGGGGGGCGTTGTGAACTGTTTTTT
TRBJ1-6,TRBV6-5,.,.,CASSYERGRPLHF,TGTGCCAGCAGTTACGAGCGGGGGCGACCCCTCCACTTT
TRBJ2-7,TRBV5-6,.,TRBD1,CASSLAGQGTYEQYF,TGTGCCAGCAGCTTGGCGGGACAGGGAACCTACGAGCAGTACTTC
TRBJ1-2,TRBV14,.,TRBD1,CASSLTGTGSFYGYTF,TGTGCCAGCAGCCTAACCGGGACAGGTTCTTTCTATGGCTACACCTTC
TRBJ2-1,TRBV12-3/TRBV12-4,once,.,CASSFRRDNEQFF,TGTGCCAGCAGTTTCCGACGGGACAATGAGCAGTTCTTC
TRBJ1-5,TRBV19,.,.,CASSIGNSNQPQHF,TGTGCCAGTAGTATCGGGAATAGCAATCAGCCCCAGCATTTT
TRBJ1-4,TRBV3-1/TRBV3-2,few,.,CASSPIQGDNEKLFF,TGTGCCAGCAGCCCGATACAGGGTGACAATGAAAAACTGTTTTTT
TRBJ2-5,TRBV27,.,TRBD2,CASSPLAEEETQYF,TGTGCCAGCAGTCCACTAGCGGAGGAAGAGACCCAGTACTTC
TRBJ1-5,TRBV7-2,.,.,CASSLVGGRSSNQPQHF,TGTGCCAGCAGCTTAGTAGGGGGTAGATCTAGCAATCAGCCCCAGCATTTT
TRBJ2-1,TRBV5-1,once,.,CASSSSGYSYNEQFF,TGCGCCAGCAGCTCGAGCGGATACTCCTACAATGAGCAGTTCTTC
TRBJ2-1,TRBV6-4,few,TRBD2,CASSRASGNEQFF,TGTGCCAGCAGTCGAGCTAGCGGCAATGAGCAGTTCTTC
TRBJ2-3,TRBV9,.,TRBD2,CASSPGAIAGVTDTQYF,TGTGCCAGCAGCCCCGGAGCTATAGCGGGGGTCACAGATACGCAGTATTTT
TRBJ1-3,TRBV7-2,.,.,CASSLGAGFGVNTIYF,TGTGCCAGCAGCTTAGGGGCAGGGTTCGGTGTGAACACCATATATTTT
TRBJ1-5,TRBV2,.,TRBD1,CASRDRSNQPQHF,TGTGCCAGCCGGGACAGATCCAATCAGCCCCAGCATTTT
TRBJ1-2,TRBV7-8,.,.,CASTPFRDNGYTF,TGTGCCAGCACCCCTTTCCGGGACAACGGCTACACCTTC